Below, 3 T cell receptor beta chains from the same sample are listed, as sequenced in a study of T cell clones after liver transplantation. Assay used: immunoSEQ multiplex PCR; TCRdb lists only in-frame clones, some missing. The table shows about 15,000 clones, with less than 85% occurring only once. The source material was CD8+ T cells from blood, sampled around 44 months after liver transplant. These TCRs come from a human patient who received a liver transplant. Part of the T cell pool may stem from the graft donor.

The chain employs TRBV7-2 and TRBJ2-2; TRBD1 agrees at 8 bases. Unmatched junction bases numbered 8, after V lost 3 bases and J lost 2 bases. Germline loops: CDR1 SGHTA, CDR2 FQGNSA. CDR3 length equals 17 residues. The CDR3 DNA sequence: TGTGCCAGCAGCTTCCCCGGGACAGGTTCCAACACCGGGGAGCTGTTTTTT. Amino acid sequence: CASSFPGTGSNTGELFF.

The J gene is TRBJ1-2, the V gene TRBV29-1; no clear D gene. Germline V gene lookup returns CDR1 SQVTM and CDR2 ANQGSEA. The CDR3 contains 12 residues. V was shortened by 0 bases and J by 6 bases, with 8 bases between the two germline ends. The CDR3, as DNA: TGCAGCGTTGAAGACTACGGAGATGGCTACACCTTC. It codes for CSVEDYGDGYTF.

This clone has a handful of counts. CDR3 nucleotides: TGCGCCAGCAGCCATGGGGGGGACTCTGAAGCTTTCTTT. Its protein product is CASSHGGDSEAFF. The chain recombines TRBV4-1 with TRBJ1-1; weak D call: TRBD1 (5 bases). The CDR3 consists of 13 residues. Germline V CDR1 and CDR2: MGHRA, YSYEKL. V was pared by 3 bases and J by 6 bases, with 11 bases between.